This T cell receptor beta chain emerged from a study of cytotoxic CD8 clonotypes in ibrutinib-treated CLL. Roughly 2 micrograms of genomic DNA, which was extracted from cryopreserved PBMCs, served as the material used for the TCR beta libraries. Of note for this clone: The antigen is not known.

The CDR3 extends over 15 amino acids. The germline gives CDR1 MNHNS, CDR2 SASEGT. The V end lost 1 base, the J end lost 5 bases, and 14 bases lay between the germline ends. Assay: immunoSEQ multiplex PCR; the TCRdb copy retains only in-frame clones and omits some. The data contain fewer than 90,000 clones, around two thirds of them singletons. Findings of the study overall: At baseline, clonality was higher than in age-matched healthy donors and correlated with CD8+ counts.

The sequence came from a human donor with chronic lymphocytic leukemia. This specimen consisted of PBMCs, obtained after 12 months of ibrutinib treatment. The chain recombines TRBV6-1 with TRBJ1-2; D not certain. The CDR3 coding sequence is TGTGCCAGCAGTGAAGGCCCAAACGGGAGGTATGGCTACACCTTC. It codes for CASSEGPNGRYGYTF.